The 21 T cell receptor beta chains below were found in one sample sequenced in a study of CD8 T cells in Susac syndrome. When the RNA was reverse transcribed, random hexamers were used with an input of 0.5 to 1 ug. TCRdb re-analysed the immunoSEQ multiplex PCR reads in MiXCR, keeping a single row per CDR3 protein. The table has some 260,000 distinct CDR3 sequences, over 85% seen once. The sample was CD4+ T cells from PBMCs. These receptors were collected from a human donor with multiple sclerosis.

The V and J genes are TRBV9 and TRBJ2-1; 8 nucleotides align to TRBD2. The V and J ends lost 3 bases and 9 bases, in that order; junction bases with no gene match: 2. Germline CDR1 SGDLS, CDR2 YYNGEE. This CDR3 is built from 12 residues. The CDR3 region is CASSGGLVEQFF. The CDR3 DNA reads TGTGCCAGCAGCGGGGGACTAGTTGAGCAGTTCTTC.

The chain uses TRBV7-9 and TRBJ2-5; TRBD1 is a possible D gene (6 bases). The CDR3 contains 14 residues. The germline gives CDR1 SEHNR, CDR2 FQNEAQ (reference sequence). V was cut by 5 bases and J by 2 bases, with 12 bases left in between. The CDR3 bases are TGTGCCAGCAGCCCCGGGACAAGACAAGAGACCCAGTACTTC. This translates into CASSPGTRQETQYF.

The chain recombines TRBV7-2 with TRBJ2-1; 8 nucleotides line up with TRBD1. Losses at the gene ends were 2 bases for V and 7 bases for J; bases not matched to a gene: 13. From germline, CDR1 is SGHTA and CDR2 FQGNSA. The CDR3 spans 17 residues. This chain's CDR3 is CASSLSVSQGARNEQFF. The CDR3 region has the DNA TGTGCCAGCAGCTTAAGTGTCAGCCAGGGGGCGCGGAATGAGCAGTTCTTC.

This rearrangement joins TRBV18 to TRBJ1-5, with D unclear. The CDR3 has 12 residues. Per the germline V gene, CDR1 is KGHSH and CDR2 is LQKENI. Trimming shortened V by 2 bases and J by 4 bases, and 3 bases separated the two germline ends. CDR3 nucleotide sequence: TGTGCCAGCTCACCAACTAATCAGCCCCAGCATTTT. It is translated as CASSPTNQPQHF. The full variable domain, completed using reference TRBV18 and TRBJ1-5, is NAGVMQNPRHLVRRRGQEARLRCSPMKGHSHVYWYRQLPEEGLKFMVYLQKENIIDESGMPKERFSAEFPKEGPSILRIQQVVRGDSAAYFCASSPTNQPQHFGDGTRLSIL.

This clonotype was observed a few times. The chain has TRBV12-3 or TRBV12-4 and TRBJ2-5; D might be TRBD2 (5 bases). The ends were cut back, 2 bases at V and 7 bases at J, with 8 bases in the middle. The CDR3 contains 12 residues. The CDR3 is CASSLRSGTQYF. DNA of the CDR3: TGTGCCAGCAGTTTACGCAGCGGGACCCAGTACTTC.

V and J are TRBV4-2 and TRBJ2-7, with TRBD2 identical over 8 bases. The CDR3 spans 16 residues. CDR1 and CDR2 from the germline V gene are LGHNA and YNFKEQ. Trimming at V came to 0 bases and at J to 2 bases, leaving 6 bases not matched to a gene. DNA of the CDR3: TGTGCCAGCAGCCAAGATGGCGGGGGGACGCCCTACGAGCAGTACTTC. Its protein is CASSQDGGGTPYEQYF.

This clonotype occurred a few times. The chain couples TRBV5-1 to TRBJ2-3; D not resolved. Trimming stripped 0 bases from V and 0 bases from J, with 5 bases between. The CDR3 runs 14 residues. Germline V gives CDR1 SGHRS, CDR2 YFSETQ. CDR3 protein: CASSLDASTDTQYF. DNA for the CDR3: TGCGCCAGCAGCTTGGACGCCAGCACAGATACGCAGTATTTT.

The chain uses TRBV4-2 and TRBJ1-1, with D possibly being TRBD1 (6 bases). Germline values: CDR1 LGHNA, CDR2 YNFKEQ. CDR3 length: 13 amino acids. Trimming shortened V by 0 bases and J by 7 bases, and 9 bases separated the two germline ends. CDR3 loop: CASSQDTGSEAFF. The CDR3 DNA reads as TGTGCCAGCAGCCAAGACACAGGGAGTGAAGCTTTCTTT.

The CDR3 loop reads CASSRSGTAEENGYTF. In nucleotides, the CDR3 is TGTGCCAGCAGCCGGAGCGGGACGGCGGAGGAGAATGGCTACACCTTC. The V call is TRBV11-3, the J call TRBJ1-2; tentative D call: TRBD1 (5 bases). The CDR3 is 16 residues long. Trimming took 5 bases from V and 6 from J, leaving 22 bases between them. The germline V gene has CDR1 SGHNT and CDR2 YENEEA.

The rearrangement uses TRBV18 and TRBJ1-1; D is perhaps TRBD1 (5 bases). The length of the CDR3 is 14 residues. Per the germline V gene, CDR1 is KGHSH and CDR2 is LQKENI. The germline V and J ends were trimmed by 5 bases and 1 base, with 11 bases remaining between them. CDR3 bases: TGTGCCAGCTCAAGGGGAAACGAGAACACTGAAGCTTTCTTT. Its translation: CASSRGNENTEAFF.

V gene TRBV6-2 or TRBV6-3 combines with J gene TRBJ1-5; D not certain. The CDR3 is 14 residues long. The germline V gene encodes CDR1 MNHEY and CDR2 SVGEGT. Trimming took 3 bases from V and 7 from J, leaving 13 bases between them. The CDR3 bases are TGTGCCAGCAGTTATTTCGGGTCGCGACAGCCCCAGCATTTT. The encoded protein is CASSYFGSRQPQHF.

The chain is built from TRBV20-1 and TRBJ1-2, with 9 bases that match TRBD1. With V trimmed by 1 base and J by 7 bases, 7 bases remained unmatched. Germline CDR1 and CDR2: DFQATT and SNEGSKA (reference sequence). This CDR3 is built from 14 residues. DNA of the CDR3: TGCAGTGCTAGAGCTGACAGGGGGATGGGTGGCTACACCTTC. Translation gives CSARADRGMGGYTF.

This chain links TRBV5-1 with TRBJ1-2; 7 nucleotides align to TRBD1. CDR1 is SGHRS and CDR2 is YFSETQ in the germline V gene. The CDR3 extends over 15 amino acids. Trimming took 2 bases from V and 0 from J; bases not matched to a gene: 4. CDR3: CASSLTGESNYGYTF. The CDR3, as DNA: TGCGCCAGCAGCTTAACAGGGGAGTCTAACTATGGCTACACCTTC.

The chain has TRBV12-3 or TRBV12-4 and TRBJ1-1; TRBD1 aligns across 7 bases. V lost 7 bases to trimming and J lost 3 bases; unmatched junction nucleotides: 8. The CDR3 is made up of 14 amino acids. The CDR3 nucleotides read TGTGCCAGCATCATGACAGGGTTGGACACTGAAGCTTTCTTT. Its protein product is CASIMTGLDTEAFF.

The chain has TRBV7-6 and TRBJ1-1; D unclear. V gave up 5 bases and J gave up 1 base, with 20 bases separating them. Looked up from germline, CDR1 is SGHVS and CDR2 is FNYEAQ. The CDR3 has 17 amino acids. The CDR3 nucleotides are TGTGCCAGCAGCGGACGCCAGTTCAGCAGGAAGAACACTGAAGCTTTCTTT. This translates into CASSGRQFSRKNTEAFF.

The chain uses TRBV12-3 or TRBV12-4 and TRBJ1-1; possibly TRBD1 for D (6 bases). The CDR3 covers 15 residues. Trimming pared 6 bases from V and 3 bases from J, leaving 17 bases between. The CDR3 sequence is CASSQEGEKYTEAFF. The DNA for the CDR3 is TGTGCCAGCAGCCAGGAGGGGGAAAAATACACTGAAGCTTTCTTT.

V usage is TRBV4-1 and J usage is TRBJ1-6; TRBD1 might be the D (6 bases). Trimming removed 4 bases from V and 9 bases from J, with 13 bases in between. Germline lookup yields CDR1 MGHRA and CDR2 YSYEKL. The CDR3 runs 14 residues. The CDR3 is CASSPRQTGSPLHF. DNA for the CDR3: TGCGCCAGCAGCCCCCGACAGACAGGTTCACCCCTCCACTTT.

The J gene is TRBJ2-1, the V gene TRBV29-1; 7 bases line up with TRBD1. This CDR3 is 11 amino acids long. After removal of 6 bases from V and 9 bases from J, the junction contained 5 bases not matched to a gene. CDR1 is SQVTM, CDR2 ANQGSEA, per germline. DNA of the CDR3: TGCAGCGTCGTAGAGGGGGCTGAGCAGTTCTTC. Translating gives CSVVEGAEQFF.

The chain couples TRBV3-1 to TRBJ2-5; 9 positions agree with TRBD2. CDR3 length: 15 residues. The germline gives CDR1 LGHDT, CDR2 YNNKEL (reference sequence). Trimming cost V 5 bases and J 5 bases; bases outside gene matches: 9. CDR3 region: CASSSRGGLKETQYF. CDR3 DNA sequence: TGTGCCAGCAGCTCGCGGGGGGGCCTAAAGGAGACCCAGTACTTC.

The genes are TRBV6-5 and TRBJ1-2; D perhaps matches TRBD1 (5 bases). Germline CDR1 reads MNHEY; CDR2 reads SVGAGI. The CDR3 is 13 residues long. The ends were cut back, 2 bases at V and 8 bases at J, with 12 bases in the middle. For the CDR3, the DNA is TGTGCCAGCAGTTACGGTGGCAGGGAGGGCTACACCTTC. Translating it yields CASSYGGREGYTF.

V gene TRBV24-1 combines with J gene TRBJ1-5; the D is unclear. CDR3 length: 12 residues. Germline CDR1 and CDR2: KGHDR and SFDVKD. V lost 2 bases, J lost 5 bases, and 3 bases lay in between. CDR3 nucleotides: TGTGCCACCAGTGATTCGGATCAGCCCCAGCATTTT. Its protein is CATSDSDQPQHF.